This T cell receptor (beta chain) was found in a study of T-cell memory formation after mild COVID-19. General study results and limits: Contracting CD4+ clones lay largely in CM and EM, with CD8+ ones residing in EMRA. That cross-reactive memory joined was suggested by some responding clones appearing in pre-infection memory.

With constant-segment primers, 5'RACE yielded cDNA libraries of TCR alpha and TCR beta that carried sample barcodes and UMIs. TCRdb redid the calling of the 5' RACE reads with MiXCR, one entry per CDR3 protein. The data hold hundreds of thousands of distinct CDR3 sequences, with 19% observed a single time. About this clonotype: Its antigen is not known.

Sequencing was done on a sample of PBMCs or a T cell subset sorted from them (not recorded which). This receptor was taken from a man aged 18 to 29 who had mild COVID-19 (a few samples of this study predate the infection). Cell type and time point are not known.

This CDR3 is CASSPLAGNYNEQFF. CDR3 bases: TGTGCCAGCAGCCCTCTAGCGGGGAATTACAATGAGCAGTTCTTC. This chain uses TRBV7-2 with TRBJ2-1, with 9 bases fitting TRBD2. CDR1 is SGHTA, CDR2 FQGNSA, per germline. The CDR3 consists of 15 residues. J gave up 4 bases and V 5 bases, and 6 bases lay outside the gene matches.